This T cell receptor beta chain was sequenced for a study of blood T cell repertoires in COVID-19. Overall study context: Sites across the United States, Italy and Spain contributed samples from acute and convalescent COVID-19. In each case, the material was cDNA or gDNA derived from T cells, B-cell-depleted T cells, or PBMCs.

Profiled with immunoSEQ multiplex PCR; TCRdb holds only in-frame clones, not every one. The table records fewer than 200,000 clones, 87% of them present only once. With V trimmed by 0 bases and J by 4 bases, 4 bases remained unmatched. CDR1 and CDR2 from the germline V gene are SGHRS and YFSETQ. The CDR3 sequence is 16 residues long. The TCR comes from a man aged 55 to 70 with active or convalescent COVID-19. The sample comprised peripheral blood. This chain links TRBV5-1 with TRBJ2-5, with 12 bases that match TRBD2. CDR3 amino acids: CASSLAPSGGAETQYF. The DNA of the CDR3 is TGCGCCAGCAGCTTGGCGCCTAGCGGGGGGGCAGAGACCCAGTACTTC.